The source of this T cell receptor (beta chain) is a study of molecular identifiers for immune sequencing clone quantification. Regarding the study as a whole: With a barcode shared among identical TCR molecules, highly expanded clone sizes could be underestimated. Clonotypes topping 20 RNA copies carried over 98% of effector molecules but under 1% of naive ones. Amid 940,000 or so naive cells, spiked Jurkat TCR RNA from one cell was reportedly still detectable.

V gave up 3 bases and J gave up 7 bases, with 8 bases separating them. The CDR3 is 13 residues long. CDR1 is SGHNT, CDR2 YYREEE, per germline (reference sequence). TCRdb re-derived calls from the PCR reads in MiXCR, one entry per CDR3 protein. The table records some 320,000 distinct CDR3 sequences, roughly a quarter of them present only once. This clonotype was counted at least ten times. Its antigen is still unknown. The source of this sequence is a human donor in good health. Some libraries in this study had Jurkat cell RNA spiked in. Sequencing used naive CD8+ T cells from blood, with Jurkat cell RNA spiked in. Specified subset: FACS-sorted CD8+CD4-CCR7+CD45RA+ naive T cells. This sequence joins TRBV5-4 and TRBJ1-6; tentatively, D is TRBD1 (5 bases). The CDR3, as DNA: TGTGCCAGCAGCTCGGGACCAAATTCACCCCTCCACTTT. Translated, it gives CASSSGPNSPLHF.